This TCR beta chain stems from a study of cytotoxic CD8 clonotypes in ibrutinib-treated CLL. Comment on this clone: Its antigen is as yet unknown.

This CDR3 region has 15 residues. V lost 3 bases, J lost 3 bases, and 12 bases lay in between. Germline V lookup: CDR1 SEHNR, CDR2 FQNEAQ (reference sequence). Notes on the study in general: Under therapy, public clonotypes either contracted or stayed stable, and they were uncommon. Baseline clonality exceeded age-matched healthy donors and tracked circulating CD8+ T-cell counts.

Data came from immunoSEQ multiplex PCR; TCRdb stores just in-frame clones and leaves some out. Of approximately 45,000 clones in the sample, about 69% are singletons; the top ten hold approximately 21%. The origin of this receptor is a human donor with chronic lymphocytic leukemia. The sequencing here drew on PBMCs, taken after 24 months of ibrutinib treatment. This chain links TRBV7-9 with TRBJ2-4; D unclear. This chain's CDR3 is CASSLVESDKNIQYF. The CDR3 DNA sequence: TGTGCCAGCAGCTTGGTGGAAAGCGACAAAAACATTCAGTACTTC.